This TCR beta chain is from a study of shared clonotypes between healthy human individuals. This CDR3 spans 13 amino acids. The V end was cut by 6 bases, the J end by 3 bases, with 9 bases between. CDR1 SNHLY and CDR2 FYNNEI come from the germline V gene. An assay was performed, and its level was deep. The assay was immunoSEQ multiplex PCR, and TCRdb's table has in-frame clones only and misses some. The sample holds roughly 700,000 clones, around 67% seen once. J is TRBJ2-1 and V is TRBV2, with D possibly TRBD1 on 6 matching bases. The sequence was obtained from a woman under 40 in good health. Sequences were obtained from memory CD4+ T cells sorted from blood. Subset described: CD45RA-negative fraction. The CDR3 reads CASRGGYYNEQFF. The CDR3 DNA follows: TGTGCCAGCAGAGGGGGTTACTACAATGAGCAGTTCTTC.